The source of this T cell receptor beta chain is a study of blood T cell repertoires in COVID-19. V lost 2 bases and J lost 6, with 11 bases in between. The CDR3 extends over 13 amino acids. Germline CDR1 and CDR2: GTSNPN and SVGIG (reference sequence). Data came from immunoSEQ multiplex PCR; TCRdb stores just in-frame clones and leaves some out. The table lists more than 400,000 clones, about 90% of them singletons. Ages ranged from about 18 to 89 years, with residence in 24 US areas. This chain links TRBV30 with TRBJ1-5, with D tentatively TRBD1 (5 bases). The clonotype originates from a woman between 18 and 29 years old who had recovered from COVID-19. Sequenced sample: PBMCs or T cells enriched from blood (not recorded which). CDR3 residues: CAWSRGEVQPQHF. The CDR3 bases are TGTGCCTGGAGTCGGGGGGAGGTTCAGCCCCAGCATTTT.